The rows below give T cell receptor beta chains drawn from one sample of a study of T cell repertoires in cytomegalovirus infection. Their target antigens are unknown. TCRdb passed the reads through MiXCR, listing each CDR3 protein once. The top ten clones hold about 14% of a sample with approximately 990,000 distinct CDR3 sequences, more than 25% of them seen once. Sample: cultured CD8+ T cells from PBMCs, taken from culture after CMV antigen stimulation. Receptors originate from a human donor in good health (CMV status not recorded). Some clones in this sample may be carry-over from other donors' samples. Each CDR3 is given with its conserved first and last residue. D genes are given only for firm matches. Expanded clones are given a class, and other clones once, few, many or no size at all.

d_call	v_call	j_call	clone_size	cdr3_aa	cdr3_nt
TRBD1	TRBV5-4	TRBJ1-6	once	CASSLTGGGRSSYNSPLHF	TGTGCCAGCAGCTTGACTGGAGGGGGCCGGAGCTCCTATAATTCACCCCTCCACTTT
.	TRBV6-6	TRBJ2-5	.	CASLPGLEETQYF	TGTGCCAGCCTCCCAGGCTTGGAAGAGACCCAGTACTTC
.	TRBV10-3	TRBJ1-2	.	CAIPGLANYGYTF	TGTGCCATTCCGGGTCTAGCTAACTATGGCTACACCTTC
TRBD2	TRBV7-9	TRBJ2-1	many	CASSWLAGGREQFF	TGTGCCAGCAGCTGGCTAGCGGGGGGGCGGGAGCAGTTCTTC
.	TRBV6-2/TRBV6-3	TRBJ2-6	few	CASSSAAGANVLTF	TGTGCCAGCAGCAGTGCAGCTGGGGCCAACGTCCTGACTTTC
.	TRBV6-6	TRBJ1-4	.	CASSYTLGANTKTTNEKLFF	TGTGCCAGCAGCTACACTTTGGGGGCGAATACTAAAACAACTAATGAAAAACTGTTTTTT
.	TRBV12-3/TRBV12-4	TRBJ2-3	few	CASSLASTSTDTQYF	TGTGCCAGCAGTTTAGCCAGCACTAGCACAGATACGCAGTATTTT
TRBD1	TRBV7-3	TRBJ2-5	.	CASSFPRDQGARETQYF	TGTGCCAGCAGCTTCCCACGCGATCAGGGGGCGCGGGAGACCCAGTACTTC
.	TRBV7-8	TRBJ1-1	many	CASSPYPKVLTEAFF	TGTGCCAGCAGCCCGTACCCAAAAGTCTTAACTGAAGCTTTCTTT
.	TRBV6-6	TRBJ2-7	few	CASSYYGTGYEQYF	TGTGCCAGCAGTTACTATGGTACAGGCTACGAGCAGTACTTC
.	TRBV29-1	TRBJ2-2	.	CSYYEGGRELFF	TGCAGCTATTACGAAGGGGGTAGGGAGCTGTTTTTT
.	TRBV7-8	TRBJ1-2	few	CASSPPGVQGIYGYTF	TGTGCCAGCAGCCCCCCTGGGGTCCAGGGCATCTATGGCTACACCTTC
TRBD1	TRBV7-9	TRBJ1-2	few	CASSPSAFDRAYGYTF	TGTGCCAGCAGCCCCTCAGCCTTTGACAGGGCCTATGGCTACACCTTC
.	TRBV6-1	TRBJ2-1	.	CASSEAPLQGPASSYNEQFF	TGTGCCAGCAGTGAAGCTCCACTACAAGGGCCAGCAAGCTCCTACAATGAGCAGTTCTTC
.	TRBV6-1	TRBJ2-3	few	CASSEVGRVGTDTQYF	TGTGCCAGCAGTGAAGTCGGCAGGGTTGGGACAGATACGCAGTATTTT
.	TRBV7-9	TRBJ2-1	.	CASSPPIIDPYNEQFF	TGTGCCAGCAGCCCCCCAATCATCGACCCCTACAATGAGCAGTTCTTC
.	TRBV9	TRBJ2-1	.	CASSVIEGTPYNEQFF	TGTGCCAGCAGCGTAATCGAGGGGACTCCCTACAATGAGCAGTTCTTC
TRBD2	TRBV11-3	TRBJ2-2	.	CANSGGTSGTSGTGELFF	TGTGCCAACAGCGGAGGGACTAGCGGGACATCGGGAACCGGGGAGCTGTTTTTT
TRBD1	TRBV7-9	TRBJ1-6	.	CASSTTGTGSNSPLHF	TGTGCCAGCAGCACCACCGGGACAGGGAGTAATTCACCCCTCCACTTT
.	TRBV10-3	TRBJ2-1	few	CAISSGYLGNEQFF	TGTGCCATCAGTTCGGGATACTTAGGGAATGAGCAGTTCTTC
.	TRBV12-5	TRBJ1-5	many	CASGSSGLREPQHF	TGTGCTAGTGGTTCCTCAGGGTTAAGGGAGCCCCAGCATTTT
.	TRBV20-1	TRBJ2-1	.	CSATLRPPPNINEQFF	TGCAGCGCGACCCTAAGACCGCCACCAAACATCAATGAGCAGTTCTTC
.	TRBV27	TRBJ1-3	.	CASSLFWEISGNTIYF	TGTGCCAGCAGTTTATTCTGGGAAATCTCTGGAAACACCATATATTTT
.	TRBV2	TRBJ2-2	.	CARTAITGELFF	TGTGCCAGGACAGCGATCACCGGGGAGCTGTTTTTT
.	TRBV27	TRBJ1-1	.	CASMNGPDTEAFF	TGTGCCAGCATGAATGGACCTGACACTGAAGCTTTCTTT
.	TRBV27	TRBJ1-1	.	CASSLFYVTARENTEAFF	TGTGCCAGCAGTTTATTTTATGTAACCGCGCGGGAGAACACTGAAGCTTTCTTT
.	TRBV27	TRBJ1-5	.	CASGPLDDQPQHF	TGTGCCAGCGGTCCCCTAGACGATCAGCCCCAGCATTTT
.	TRBV7-9	TRBJ2-5	few	CASSADNRETQYF	TGTGCCAGCAGCGCCGACAACAGGGAGACCCAGTACTTC
.	TRBV12-5	TRBJ2-7	few	CASGLAFPGEYF	TGTGCTAGTGGTTTGGCCTTTCCTGGGGAGTACTTC
TRBD2	TRBV10-2	TRBJ2-1	once	CASSVPQGKAGGGFSYNEQFF	TGCGCCAGCAGTGTGCCTCAGGGGAAAGCGGGGGGGGGTTTCTCCTACAATGAGCAGTTCTTC
.	TRBV7-3	TRBJ1-1	.	CASSLPGPTEAFF	TGTGCCAGCAGCTTACCGGGACCAACTGAAGCTTTCTTT
.	TRBV4-1	TRBJ1-3	few	CASSQDLGAYGNTIYF	TGCGCCAGCAGCCAAGATTTGGGGGCTTACGGAAACACCATATATTTT
.	TRBV2	TRBJ2-3	.	CASSELHGDTQYF	TGTGCCAGCAGTGAACTACACGGGGATACGCAGTATTTT
.	TRBV4-2	TRBJ2-1	few	CASSQGLLSSYNEQFF	TGTGCCAGCAGCCAAGGATTATTGAGCTCCTACAATGAGCAGTTCTTC
.	TRBV5-1	TRBJ1-1	.	CASSLDGRTFF	TGCGCCAGCAGCTTGGATGGACGGACTTTCTTT
.	TRBV10-3	TRBJ1-3	.	CAISESGSTGNTIYF	TGTGCCATCAGTGAGTCCGGATCCACTGGAAACACCATATATTTT
TRBD1	TRBV7-2	TRBJ1-3	.	CASRSQGSGNTIYF	TGTGCCAGCAGATCACAGGGGTCGGGAAACACCATATATTTT
.	TRBV12-3/TRBV12-4	TRBJ1-3	.	CASSGAFSGNTIYF	TGTGCCAGCAGTGGGGCCTTCTCTGGAAACACCATATATTTT
.	TRBV27	TRBJ1-6	few	CASSLNGLYNSPLHF	TGTGCCAGCAGTTTAAACGGTTTATATAATTCACCCCTCCACTTT
.	TRBV7-8	TRBJ2-6	many	CASSASRDTSSGANVLTF	TGTGCCAGCAGCGCCTCCCGGGACACGAGCTCTGGGGCCAACGTCCTGACTTTC
.	TRBV2	TRBJ2-5	.	CASSEEAIKPETQYF	TGTGCCAGCAGTGAAGAAGCGATTAAGCCTGAGACCCAGTACTTC
.	TRBV7-2	TRBJ1-5	many	CASSLLVGTSQPQHF	TGTGCCAGCAGTCTTTTGGTGGGAACGTCTCAGCCCCAGCATTTT
.	TRBV24-1	TRBJ1-2	few	CATSDPGDNYGYTF	TGTGCCACCAGTGACCCGGGGGACAACTATGGCTACACCTTC
TRBD1	TRBV2	TRBJ1-1	.	CASSGTGGEDTEAFF	TGTGCCAGCAGTGGGACAGGGGGCGAGGACACTGAAGCTTTCTTT
.	TRBV12-3/TRBV12-4	TRBJ1-2	few	CASSLGMGVDGYTF	TGTGCCAGCAGTTTGGGTATGGGGGTAGATGGCTACACCTTC
TRBD1	TRBV19	TRBJ1-1	few	CASTRGRTEAFF	TGTGCCAGTACCAGGGGGCGGACTGAAGCTTTCTTT
TRBD2	TRBV7-3	TRBJ2-5	.	CASSSTSGAKETQYF	TGTGCCAGCAGCTCAACTAGCGGGGCGAAAGAGACCCAGTACTTC
.	TRBV7-2	TRBJ1-1	many	CASSPMMDIEAFF	TGTGCCAGCAGCCCCATGATGGACATTGAAGCTTTCTTT
.	TRBV6-1	TRBJ1-1	.	CASSPGGLGEAFF	TGTGCCAGCAGTCCTGGGGGTTTAGGTGAAGCTTTCTTT
.	TRBV2	TRBJ1-6	once	CASSGRGLNSPLHF	TGTGCCAGCAGCGGTAGAGGCCTCAATTCACCCCTCCACTTT
.	TRBV20-1	TRBJ2-1	.	CSARAGTEGNEQFF	TGCAGTGCTAGGGCCGGGACCGAGGGCAATGAGCAGTTCTTC
.	TRBV27	TRBJ2-1	.	CASSLSGHSSYNEQFF	TGTGCCAGCAGTTTATCGGGACACAGCTCCTACAATGAGCAGTTCTTC
TRBD1	TRBV27	TRBJ1-2	few	CASSLTPQGDYGYTF	TGTGCCAGCAGTTTGACCCCGCAGGGGGACTATGGCTACACCTTC
.	TRBV27	TRBJ2-3	.	CASSPLDWYTDTQYF	TGTGCCAGCAGTCCCCTGGACTGGTACACAGATACGCAGTATTTT
TRBD2	TRBV12-3/TRBV12-4	TRBJ2-5	few	CASSLTSQRGQETQYF	TGTGCCAGCAGTTTGACAAGTCAGCGGGGCCAAGAGACCCAGTACTTC